This T cell receptor (beta chain) was observed in a study of T-cell memory formation after mild COVID-19. Notes on the study in general: Some clones that responded were present in memory (sampled pre-infection), which suggests cross-reactive memory joined. Whereas later expanders leaned CD4+, clones contracting day 15 to 85 showed a balanced CD4/CD8 makeup.

Using its own MiXCR run on the 5' RACE reads, TCRdb lists one record per CDR3 protein. In the table there are some 120,000 distinct CDR3 sequences, about 17% of which are singletons. As regards this clonotype: The antigen is not known.

This CDR3 has 12 amino acids. Deletions cut 1 base from V and 4 bases from J, with 7 bases between. The V gene's germline CDR1 is SQVTM and CDR2 ANQGSEA. The sequence came from an adult woman who had mild COVID-19 (a few samples of this study predate the infection). Cell type and time point are not known. The genes are TRBV29-1 and TRBJ1-1; TRBD1 is a possible D gene (5 bases). Material: PBMCs or a T cell subset sorted from them (not recorded which). The CDR3 DNA is TGCAGCGTTGAAGGGGGCCGCACTGAAGCTTTCTTT. It is translated as CSVEGGRTEAFF.